Shown below are 11 T cell receptor beta chains from a single sample sequenced in a study of blood T cells in healthy people across ages. Then a second PCR, running roughly 6 to 12 cycles, was carried out with a sample-barcoded 5' primer and a J-beta primer mix. TCRdb itself ran the 5' RACE reads through MiXCR, one entry per CDR3 protein. Found here are about 1 million distinct CDR3 sequences, more than 40% of them singletons; the top ten hold approximately 17%. The sample consisted of blood. Source of these receptors: a woman aged 60-70 years in good health.

This chain uses TRBV7-8 with TRBJ1-4; 10 bases are a match to TRBD1. Germline V gene data show CDR1 as SGHVS and CDR2 as FQNEAQ. The CDR3 has 15 residues. Trimming cost V 5 bases and J 7 bases; bases outside gene matches: 7. This CDR3 reads CASSPRTGGGEKLFF. The DNA for the CDR3 is TGTGCCAGCAGCCCCCGGACAGGGGGAGGTGAAAAACTGTTTTTT.

The table lists this clonotype with a few counts. The rearrangement uses TRBV28 and TRBJ2-7; no clear D gene. Trimming removed 8 bases at V and 0 bases at J, with 14 bases between. Looked up from germline, CDR1 is MDHEN and CDR2 is SYDVKM. The CDR3 loop spans 14 amino acids. As DNA, the CDR3 is TGTGCCAGCTTCGGTCCGGATAGCTCCTACGAGCAGTACTTC. This encodes CASFGPDSSYEQYF. The full variable domain, completed using reference TRBV28 and TRBJ2-7, is DVKVTQSSRYLVKRTGEKVFLECVQDMDHENMFWYRQDPGLGLRLIYFSYDVKMKEKGDIPEGYSVSREKKERFSLILESASTNQTSMYLCASFGPDSSYEQYFGPGTRLTVT.

The chain employs TRBV20-1 and TRBJ1-5, with D perhaps TRBD1 (6 bases). CDR1 is DFQATT and CDR2 is SNEGSKA in the germline V gene (reference sequence). V was pared by 6 bases and J by 6 bases, with 18 bases between. This CDR3 has 14 residues. The CDR3 DNA reads TGCAGTGCGACACTGGGGGGGGCCGGTCAGCCCCAGCATTTT. It codes for CSATLGGAGQPQHF.

This clonotype was seen a few times. The chain employs TRBV29-1 and TRBJ1-4; D is undetermined. The CDR3 extends over 12 amino acids. V was trimmed by 4 bases and J by 4 bases, leaving 7 bases between them. Germline assignment: CDR1 SQVTM and CDR2 ANQGSEA. The CDR3 protein is CSVVQSNEKLFF. DNA of the CDR3: TGCAGCGTTGTACAGAGTAATGAAAAACTGTTTTTT.

The chain combines TRBV9 with TRBJ2-1; D is uncertain. V lost 3 bases and J 1 base, leaving 8 bases between the germline ends. The CDR3 contains 14 residues. Germline assignment: CDR1 SGDLS and CDR2 YYNGEE. The CDR3 protein is CASSARISYNEQFF. The CDR3 DNA is TGTGCCAGCAGCGCCCGGATATCCTACAATGAGCAGTTCTTC.

This clonotype was detected only a few times. The rearrangement uses TRBV27 and TRBJ2-7; D could derive from TRBD1 or TRBD2 (5 bases each). Germline-derived CDR1 and CDR2 are MNHEY and SMNVEV (reference sequence). V lost 2 bases and J 3 bases, leaving 23 bases between the germline ends. This CDR3 contains 18 residues. The CDR3 DNA reads TGTGCCAGCAGTTTACTTCCCCCGACAGCCCTGAGGGGCTACGAGCAGTACTTC. This translates into CASSLLPPTALRGYEQYF.

Remarks on this clonotype: A junction end diverges from the germline sequence, so it may reflect a read error. The rearrangement links TRBV5-5 to TRBJ2-6; a weak D match, TRBD1 (5 bases). Germline V gives CDR1 SGHKS, CDR2 YYEKEE (reference sequence). The CDR3 spans 18 residues. CDR3 DNA sequence: TGTGCCGGCAGCTTGTTTGGGGCAGTATATGCTGGGGCCAACGTCCTGACTTTC. Its protein is CAGSLFGAVYAGANVLTF.

CDR3 residues: CASSFAGDSYNEQYF. In DNA form, the CDR3 reads TGTGCCAGCAGTTTCGCGGGAGACTCCTACAATGAGCAGTACTTC. The chain employs TRBV27 and TRBJ2-1; TRBD2 matches at 7 bases. The tail of the sequence fits TRBJ2-7 better, so the J call may be wrong. The CDR3 runs 15 residues. Germline CDR1 MNHEY, CDR2 SMNVEV (reference sequence).

The chain recombines TRBV4-1 with TRBJ2-7; the D gene is possibly TRBD2 (6 bases). CDR3 length: 13 residues. Per germline, CDR1 MGHRA and CDR2 YSYEKL. V was pared by 5 bases and J by 6 bases, with 14 bases between. In DNA form, the CDR3 reads TGCGCCAGCAGCTCTAAAACGGAGGGCGAGCAGTACTTC. Amino acids: CASSSKTEGEQYF.

This clonotype appeared a single time. The J gene is TRBJ1-2, the V gene TRBV27; tentative D call: TRBD1 (5 bases). The CDR3 loop spans 16 amino acids. V gave up 3 bases and J gave up 1 base, with 15 bases separating them. Germline V gene lookup returns CDR1 MNHEY and CDR2 SMNVEV (reference sequence). CDR3 region: CASSFGGGGINYGYTF. DNA of the CDR3: TGTGCCAGCAGTTTTGGCGGGGGAGGGATTAACTATGGCTACACCTTC.

V usage is TRBV5-6 and J usage is TRBJ2-7, with 7 bases identical to TRBD2. Germline CDR1 is SGHDT and CDR2 is YYEEEE. The CDR3 consists of 15 residues. V was clipped by 6 bases and J by 7 bases; unmatched bases: 16. DNA for the CDR3: TGTGCCAGCATCCCGGCCGGGAGGAGTTTGAATGAGCAGTACTTC. This encodes CASIPAGRSLNEQYF.